A selection of T cell receptor beta chains follows, all from one sample in a study of shared clonotypes between healthy human individuals. Only in-frame clones appear in the TCRdb table, and some are missing; sequencing was by immunoSEQ multiplex PCR. The profile shows some 2,000,000 clones, about 95% of them singletons. Sequencing was carried out using naive CD8+ T cells sorted from blood. The source is a man between 18 and 29 years old in good health. Each CDR3 is given with its conserved first and last residue. D genes are given only for firm matches. For some rows the clone size is stated as once, few or many, or as a class when expanded; others skip it.

J gene,V gene,D gene,clone size,CDR3 length,CDR3 DNA,CDR3 protein
TRBJ2-7,TRBV19,NA,NA,15,TGTGCCAGTAGTATATTTGGGGGACCAGGTTACGAGCAGTACTTC,CASSIFGGPGYEQYF
TRBJ2-7,TRBV5-6,TRBD2,NA,15,TGTGCCAGCAGCGAGACTAGCGAACCGTCGTACGAGCAGTACTTC,CASSETSEPSYEQYF
TRBJ2-7,TRBV10-1,TRBD1,NA,16,TGCGCCAGCAGTGATTCCGTAGGGGGCCAGCTCGGCAAGCAGTACTTC,CASSDSVGGQLGKQYF
TRBJ1-2,TRBV9,NA,NA,15,TGTGCCAGCAGCGCCGATGCAGGTGGCAACTATGGCTACACCTTC,CASSADAGGNYGYTF
TRBJ1-1,TRBV19,NA,NA,11,TGTGCCAGTACTGCGGGGGTTGAAGCTTTCTTT,CASTAGVEAFF
TRBJ2-2,TRBV28,TRBD2,NA,15,TGTGCCAGCAGTTTGACTAGCGGGGTAAAAAGGGAGCTGTTTTTT,CASSLTSGVKRELFF
TRBJ1-1,TRBV27,NA,NA,14,TGTGCCAGCAGTTTCTCGGTTGGGGGAACTGAAGCTTTCTTT,CASSFSVGGTEAFF
TRBJ2-7,TRBV6-6,NA,NA,11,TGTGCCAGCAACAACGGGCACGAGCAGTACTTC,CASNNGHEQYF
TRBJ1-2,TRBV11-2,NA,NA,12,TGTGCCAGCAGCTCCGGGGGGTGGGGCTACACCTTC,CASSSGGWGYTF
TRBJ1-6,TRBV7-9,NA,NA,16,TGTGCCAGCAGCCTAGCCATGCTGGGGGTAGATTCACCCCTCCACTTT,CASSLAMLGVDSPLHF
TRBJ1-1,TRBV6-5,NA,NA,13,TGTGCCAGCAGTTACTCAACGAACACTGAAGCTTTCTTT,CASSYSTNTEAFF
TRBJ1-2,TRBV6-1,NA,NA,16,TGTGCCAGCAGTGAAGTCGGGAGTTCGGCCTACTATGGCTACACCTTC,CASSEVGSSAYYGYTF
TRBJ2-7,TRBV11-2,TRBD2,NA,15,TGTGCCAGCAGCCTAGGGACTAGCGGCTCCTACGAGCAGTACTTC,CASSLGTSGSYEQYF
TRBJ2-3,TRBV27,NA,once,14,TGTGCCAGCAGTTTTCTCGGCAGGGGCGATACGCAGTATTTT,CASSFLGRGDTQYF
TRBJ1-1,TRBV6-5,NA,NA,13,TGTGCCAGCAGTTTAGACCCCAACACTGAAGCTTTCTTT,CASSLDPNTEAFF
TRBJ2-1,TRBV7-9,TRBD2,NA,15,TGTGCCAGCAGTTCCTCGGGACTAGCGGGGGAGGGGCAGTTCTTC,CASSSSGLAGEGQFF
TRBJ1-1,TRBV30,NA,NA,14,TGTGCCTGGAGTGTACCGGAGGGTTCCACTGAAGCTTTCTTT,CAWSVPEGSTEAFF
TRBJ2-1,TRBV7-9,TRBD1,NA,15,TGTGCCAGCAGCCACTGGGGACAGGGCTACAATGAGCAGTTCTTC,CASSHWGQGYNEQFF